This note documents a single TCR beta chain sequence. This specimen comes from a study of blood T cell repertoires in COVID-19. The repertoire was sequenced with immunoSEQ multiplex PCR; TCRdb's copy has only in-frame clones and lacks some. In the table there are about 120,000 clones, approximately 91% of which are singletons. The CDR3 extends over 15 amino acids. V dropped 2 bases and J dropped 3 bases, with 11 bases sitting between them. Germline-derived CDR1 and CDR2 are KGHDR and SFDVKD. Sequencing was carried out using peripheral blood. The chain links TRBV24-1 to TRBJ2-3; possibly TRBD2 for D (6 bases). This sequence originates from a woman between 65 and 79 years old who had recovered from COVID-19. This chain's CDR3 is CATSDYGGKTDTQYF. DNA for the CDR3: TGTGCCACCAGTGATTATGGGGGGAAGACAGATACGCAGTATTTT.